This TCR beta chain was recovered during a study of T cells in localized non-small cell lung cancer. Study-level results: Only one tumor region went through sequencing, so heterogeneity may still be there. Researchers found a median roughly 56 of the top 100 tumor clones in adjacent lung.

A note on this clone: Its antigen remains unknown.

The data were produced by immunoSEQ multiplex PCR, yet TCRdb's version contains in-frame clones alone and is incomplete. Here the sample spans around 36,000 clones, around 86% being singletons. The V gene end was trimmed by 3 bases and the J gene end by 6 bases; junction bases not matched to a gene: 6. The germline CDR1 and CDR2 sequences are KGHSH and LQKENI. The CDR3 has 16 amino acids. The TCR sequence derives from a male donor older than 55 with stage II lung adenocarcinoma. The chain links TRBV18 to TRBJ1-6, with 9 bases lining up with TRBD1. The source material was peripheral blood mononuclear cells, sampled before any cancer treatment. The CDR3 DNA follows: TGTGCCAGCTCACCGACCGGGACAGGGATTAATTCACCCCTCCACTTT. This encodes CASSPTGTGINSPLHF.